This T cell receptor beta chain comes out of a study of patients and donors after allogeneic stem cell transplantation. TCRdb passed the RT-PCR reads through MiXCR, listing each CDR3 protein once. This sample has 900,000 to 1,000,000 distinct CDR3 sequences, with 18% found just once. This CDR3 is built from 14 residues. Germline V gene sequence: CDR1 PRHDT, CDR2 FYEKMQ (reference sequence). This clonotype was observed a handful of times. Compared with germline, one end of the junction differs, possibly owing to a read error. The sequence was collected from a human donor who was either an allogeneic HSCT recipient or a stem cell or donor lymphocyte infusion donor (not recorded which). It is not recorded whose cells these are; they may come from a transplant donor. This chain connects TRBV13 to TRBJ2-7, with 11 bases aligning to TRBD1. Sequencing was done on a sample of blood, either unsorted or a sorted T cell fraction (not recorded which). The chain's CDR3 is CASSIRTGGYGQYF. DNA for the CDR3: TGTGCCAGCAGCATCAGGACAGGGGGCTACGGGCAGTACTTC.